These 27 T cell receptor beta chains were sequenced from one sample in a study of blood T cell repertoires in COVID-19. Sequencing was performed with immunoSEQ multiplex PCR; in TCRdb, only in-frame clones are kept and a portion is missing. This repertoire shows over 130,000 clones, around nine tenths found once; its top ten account for over 9.5%. Sequences were obtained from peripheral blood. All receptors derive from a man aged 55 to 69 with active or convalescent COVID-19.

This clone has a handful of counts. This chain connects TRBV27 to TRBJ2-7, with 12 bases matching TRBD2. The CDR3 has 18 residues. Germline V gene lookup returns CDR1 MNHEY and CDR2 SMNVEV (reference sequence). V trimming: 0 bases; J trimming: 0 bases; junction bases outside the gene matches: 6. The CDR3 reads CASSLSLAGGRPSYEQYF. The DNA of the CDR3 is TGTGCCAGCAGTTTATCCCTAGCGGGAGGGAGGCCCTCCTACGAGCAGTACTTC.

This chain links TRBV24-1 with TRBJ2-5, with a possible D match to TRBD1 (6 bases). V lost 5 bases and J lost 5, with 17 bases in between. Germline values: CDR1 KGHDR, CDR2 SFDVKD. The CDR3 totals 15 residues. CDR3 nucleotides: TGTGCCACCAGTGCCATCGGCAGGGGACCGGAGACCCAGTACTTC. It translates to CATSAIGRGPETQYF.

The rearrangement joins TRBV28 to TRBJ2-7, with a tentative D call TRBD1 (5 bases). The CDR3 loop spans 14 amino acids. Germline V lookup: CDR1 MDHEN, CDR2 SYDVKM. Trimming pared 2 bases from V and 5 bases from J, leaving 13 bases between. The CDR3 protein is CASSLTPGRDEQYF. In nucleotides, the CDR3 is TGTGCCAGCAGTTTAACCCCAGGGCGAGACGAGCAGTACTTC.

The V gene is TRBV30, the J gene TRBJ1-1, with D possibly being TRBD1 (5 bases). Trimming took 0 bases from V and 2 from J, leaving 10 bases between them. CDR3 length: 14 residues. Germline V gene lookup returns CDR1 GTSNPN and CDR2 SVGIG (reference sequence). CDR3 region: CAWSVGRVNTEAFF. In DNA, the CDR3 is TGTGCCTGGAGTGTCGGCAGGGTAAACACTGAAGCTTTCTTT.

The table lists this clone with a count of one. The chain has TRBV6-6 and TRBJ1-5, with 8 bases matching TRBD1. Germline CDR1 and CDR2: MNHNY and SVGAGI (reference sequence). The CDR3 extends over 14 amino acids. Trimming cost V 7 bases and J 2 bases; bases outside gene matches: 4. CDR3 protein: CASTKTGGNQPQHF. The CDR3 DNA sequence: TGTGCCAGCACCAAGACAGGGGGCAATCAGCCCCAGCATTTT.

This chain connects TRBV30 to TRBJ2-3; possible D gene TRBD2, 6 bases. The germline V gene has CDR1 GTSNPN and CDR2 SVGIG (reference sequence). V lost 3 bases to trimming and J lost 5 bases, with 24 bases between them. The CDR3 totals 17 residues. Written as DNA, the CDR3 is TGTGCCTGGAGCTCGGGAAGCGGGCGGAGGGGTGGAGATACGCAGTATTTT. Translated, it gives CAWSSGSGRRGGDTQYF. Drawing the rest from reference TRBV30 and TRBJ2-3, the complete variable domain is SQTIHQWPATLVQPVGSPLSLECTVEGTSNPNLYWYRQAAGRGLQLLFYSVGIGQISSEVPQNLSASRPQDRQFILSSKKLLLSDSGFYLCAWSSGSGRRGGDTQYFGPGTRLTVL.

The rearrangement uses TRBV7-2 and TRBJ2-3; 7 positions agree with TRBD2. With 0 bases clipped from V and 6 bases from J, the junction kept 6 bases outside the gene matches. Germline V gene data show CDR1 as SGHTA and CDR2 as FQGNSA. CDR3 length: 15 residues. CDR3 in amino acids: CASSLAATSVDTQYF. The CDR3 region has the DNA TGTGCCAGCAGCTTAGCAGCTACTAGCGTGGATACGCAGTATTTT.

The chain combines TRBV5-1 with TRBJ2-1, with D uncertain. The germline V and J ends were trimmed by 2 bases and 5 bases, with 5 bases remaining between them. This CDR3 has 12 amino acids. Germline assignment: CDR1 SGHRS and CDR2 YFSETQ. CDR3 nucleotide sequence: TGCGCCAGCAGCTTCACTAACAATGAGCAGTTCTTC. It specifies CASSFTNNEQFF.

V gene TRBV6-4 combines with J gene TRBJ1-6; D gene uncertain. Trimming cost V 4 bases and J 9 bases, with 13 bases left between them. Germline V CDR1 and CDR2: MRHNA, SNTAGT. The CDR3 is made up of 14 amino acids. The CDR3 sequence: CASSARTGGSPLHF. Here the CDR3 DNA reads TGTGCCAGCAGTGCCCGAACGGGAGGTTCACCCCTCCACTTT.

The chain is built from TRBV5-1 and TRBJ2-7; TRBD1 agrees at 8 bases. Germline values: CDR1 SGHRS, CDR2 YFSETQ. V trimming: 3 bases; J trimming: 2 bases; junction bases outside the gene matches: 10. The CDR3 sequence is 16 residues long. CDR3 coding DNA: TGCGCCAGCAGCTCCCCCGCACGGGGACAGGCCTACGAGCAGTACTTC. The encoded protein is CASSSPARGQAYEQYF.

The chain links TRBV30 to TRBJ2-3, with 10 bases identical to TRBD1. Germline V gene lookup returns CDR1 GTSNPN and CDR2 SVGIG (reference sequence). The CDR3 has 14 residues. Trimming removed 5 bases from V and 3 bases from J; junction bases left unmatched: 5. The CDR3 DNA follows: TGTGCCTGGGTCGACAGGGGGCCTACAGATACGCAGTATTTT. It specifies CAWVDRGPTDTQYF.

This chain connects TRBV11-2 to TRBJ1-1, with D possibly being TRBD1 (6 bases). Trimming took off 1 base at V and 2 bases at J, with 11 bases between the two ends. The length of the CDR3 is 15 residues. Germline V CDR1 and CDR2: SGHAT, FQNNGV. CDR3 DNA sequence: TGTGCCAGCAGCTTAGTCCTGGACAGAAACACTGAAGCTTTCTTT. This sequence encodes CASSLVLDRNTEAFF.

The chain joins TRBV30 to TRBJ1-3; a possible D gene is TRBD1 (5 bases). Germline loops: CDR1 GTSNPN, CDR2 SVGIG (reference sequence). The CDR3 is 13 residues long. V was shortened by 0 bases and J by 7 bases, with 10 bases between the two germline ends. This CDR3 is CAWSVGQTNTIYF. Here the CDR3 DNA reads TGTGCCTGGAGTGTGGGGCAGACTAACACCATATATTTT.

This sequence joins TRBV6-2 or TRBV6-3 and TRBJ2-5; the D gene is possibly TRBD1 (7 bases). The CDR3 runs 14 residues. Between the trimmed V and J ends, which lost 2 bases and 5 bases, there was a span of 12 bases. CDR1 is MNHEY, CDR2 SVGEGT, per germline. The CDR3, as DNA: TGTGCCAGCAGTTACGTCAGGGGGAGGGAGACCCAGTACTTC. Protein product: CASSYVRGRETQYF.

The chain couples TRBV4-1 to TRBJ2-7; 11 bases agree with TRBD2. With 3 bases clipped from V and 5 bases from J, the junction kept 6 bases outside the gene matches. The CDR3 covers 15 residues. Germline values: CDR1 MGHRA, CDR2 YSYEKL. CDR3: CASSQGLAEIHEQYF. CDR3 coding DNA: TGCGCCAGCAGCCAGGGACTAGCGGAGATCCACGAGCAGTACTTC.

CDR3 sequence: CASSRARGRNEQYF. The CDR3 DNA is TGTGCCAGCAGCCGGGCTAGGGGGCGTAACGAGCAGTACTTC. The chain is built from TRBV5-6 and TRBJ2-7; the match to TRBD1 covers 7 bases. This CDR3 comprises 14 residues. Germline CDR1 SGHDT, CDR2 YYEEEE. The V segment lost 4 bases and the J segment 5 bases; nucleotides outside the gene matches: 9.

The chain joins TRBV29-1 to TRBJ1-1; a possible D gene is TRBD1 (5 bases). Germline V gene sequence: CDR1 SQVTM, CDR2 ANQGSEA. The germline V and J ends were trimmed by 2 bases and 3 bases, with 16 bases remaining between them. The CDR3 is made up of 15 amino acids. DNA of the CDR3: TGCAGCGTTGAAAATGGGAAGGGGCCGGACACTGAAGCTTTCTTT. Amino acids: CSVENGKGPDTEAFF.

The chain links TRBV5-1 to TRBJ1-2; D is ambiguous. Germline V gene data show CDR1 as SGHRS and CDR2 as YFSETQ. This CDR3 region has 14 residues. Trimming removed 4 bases at V and 4 bases at J, with 14 bases between. For the CDR3, the DNA is TGCGCCAGCAGCCTGTTGGGGAGTCCCTATGGCTACACCTTC. As protein: CASSLLGSPYGYTF. The full variable domain, its missing parts supplied by reference TRBV5-1 and TRBJ1-2, is KAGVTQTPRYLIKTRGQQVTLSCSPISGHRSVSWYQQTPGQGLQFLFEYFSETQRNKGNFPGRFSGRQFSNSRSEMNVSTLELGDSALYLCASSLLGSPYGYTFGSGTRLTVV.

The chain recombines TRBV2 with TRBJ2-5, with 10 bases that match TRBD2. V lost 2 bases, J lost 6 bases, and 6 bases stayed unmatched. The CDR3 consists of 15 residues. CDR1 SNHLY and CDR2 FYNNEI come from the germline V gene. The CDR3 DNA sequence: TGTGCCAGCAGTGAAAGCGGGAGGGCCGAGAAGACCCAGTACTTC. Its protein is CASSESGRAEKTQYF.

The gene calls are TRBV9 and TRBJ2-3; 13 nucleotides match TRBD2. CDR1 is SGDLS and CDR2 is YYNGEE in the germline V gene. With 0 bases clipped from V and 4 bases from J, the junction kept 11 bases outside the gene matches. The CDR3 runs to 19 residues. The CDR3 loop is CASSVAPPGLAGDADTQYF. The CDR3 DNA reads as TGTGCCAGCAGCGTAGCCCCTCCCGGACTAGCGGGAGACGCAGATACGCAGTATTTT. Looking up the rest from reference TRBV9 and TRBJ2-3 gives the full variable domain: DSGVTQTPKHLITATGQRVTLRCSPRSGDLSVYWYQQSLDQGLQFLIQYYNGEERAKGNILERFSAQQFPDLHSELNLSSLELGDSALYFCASSVAPPGLAGDADTQYFGPGTRLTVL.

In its sample, this clone was seen once. The J gene is TRBJ2-2, the V gene TRBV19; D possibly corresponds to TRBD1 (7 bases). The V end lost 7 bases, the J end lost 0 bases, and 12 bases lay between the germline ends. The length of the CDR3 is 15 residues. Germline assignment: CDR1 LNHDA and CDR2 SQIVND (reference sequence). CDR3 loop: CASNRGLANTGELFF. The CDR3 DNA sequence: TGTGCCAGTAACAGGGGACTTGCGAACACCGGGGAGCTGTTTTTT.

This clone was observed once. The chain combines TRBV28 with TRBJ2-3; D not certain. V was pared by 2 bases and J by 2 bases, with 8 bases between. The CDR3 is made up of 14 amino acids. Germline CDR1 reads MDHEN; CDR2 reads SYDVKM. The CDR3 DNA reads TGTGCCAGCAGTTTAACCCAGTCCACAGATACGCAGTATTTT. Amino acid sequence: CASSLTQSTDTQYF.

The gene calls are TRBV27 and TRBJ2-1; D gene uncertain. Per germline, CDR1 MNHEY and CDR2 SMNVEV (reference sequence). The CDR3 sequence is 14 residues long. V was clipped by 11 bases and J by 2 bases, with 16 bases between them. This CDR3 reads CASQEADTYNEQFF. In DNA form, the CDR3 reads TGTGCCTCTCAAGAGGCGGATACCTACAATGAGCAGTTCTTC.

Concerning this clone itself: This specimen includes other DNA sequences encoding the same CDR3. V usage is TRBV18 and J usage is TRBJ2-7; TRBD2 matches 11 bases. This CDR3 has 15 residues. J gave up 2 bases and V 3 bases, and 3 bases lay outside the gene matches. CDR1 KGHSH and CDR2 LQKENI come from the germline V gene. The CDR3 is CASSPGTSGTYEQYF. CDR3 nucleotides: TGTGCCAGCTCACCCGGGACTAGCGGTACCTACGAGCAGTACTTC.

DNA of the CDR3: TGCGCCAGCAGCTTCCAGGGATTGAACACTGAAGCTTTCTTT. This translates into CASSFQGLNTEAFF. The chain uses TRBV5-1 and TRBJ1-1, with a tentative D call TRBD1 (5 bases). The CDR3 has 14 amino acids. Germline V gene data show CDR1 as SGHRS and CDR2 as YFSETQ. Deletions cut 2 bases from V and 0 bases from J, with 8 bases between. Complete variable domain (other parts from reference TRBV5-1 and TRBJ1-1): KAGVTQTPRYLIKTRGQQVTLSCSPISGHRSVSWYQQTPGQGLQFLFEYFSETQRNKGNFPGRFSGRQFSNSRSEMNVSTLELGDSALYLCASSFQGLNTEAFFGQGTRLTVV.

The V gene is TRBV28, the J gene TRBJ2-7; tentatively, D is TRBD1 (6 bases). The CDR3 runs to 13 residues. Germline V gene sequence: CDR1 MDHEN, CDR2 SYDVKM. V lost 7 bases and J 1 base, leaving 11 bases between the germline ends. The CDR3, as DNA: TGTGCCAGCAATCCTGGACAGTCCTACGAGCAGTACTTC. Encoded protein: CASNPGQSYEQYF.

The chain combines TRBV10-3 with TRBJ2-7; 9 nucleotides align to TRBD1. CDR1 is ENHRY and CDR2 is SYGVKD in the germline V gene. V was pared by 7 bases and J by 5 bases, with 6 bases of the junction left unmatched. This CDR3 comprises 13 residues. The CDR3 coding sequence is TGTGCCATCACCAAGGGACAGGGCCACGAGCAGTACTTC. Translating gives CAITKGQGHEQYF.